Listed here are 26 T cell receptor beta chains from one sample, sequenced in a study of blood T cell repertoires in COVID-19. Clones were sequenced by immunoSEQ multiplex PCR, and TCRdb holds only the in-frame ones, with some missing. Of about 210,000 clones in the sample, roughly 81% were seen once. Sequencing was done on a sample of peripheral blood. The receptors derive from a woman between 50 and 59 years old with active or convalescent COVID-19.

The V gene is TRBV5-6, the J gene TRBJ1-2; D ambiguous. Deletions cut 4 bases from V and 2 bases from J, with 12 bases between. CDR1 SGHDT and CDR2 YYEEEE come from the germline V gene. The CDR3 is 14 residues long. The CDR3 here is CASSPTGSNYGYTF. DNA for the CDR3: TGTGCCAGCAGCCCGACCGGGAGCAACTATGGCTACACCTTC.

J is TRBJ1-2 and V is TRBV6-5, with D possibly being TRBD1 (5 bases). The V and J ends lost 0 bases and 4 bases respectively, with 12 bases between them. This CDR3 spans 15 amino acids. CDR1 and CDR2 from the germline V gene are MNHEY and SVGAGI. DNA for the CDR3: TGTGCCAGCAGTTACTCCCAGGGAGGGTTCTATGGCTACACCTTC. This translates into CASSYSQGGFYGYTF.

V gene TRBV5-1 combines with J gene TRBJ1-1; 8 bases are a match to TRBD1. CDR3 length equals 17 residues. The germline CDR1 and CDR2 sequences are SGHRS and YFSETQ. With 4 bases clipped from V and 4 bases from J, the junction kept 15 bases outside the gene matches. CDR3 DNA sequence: TGCGCCAGCAGCCCCCTCCCGGTGCAGGGGGCTGGCACTGAAGCTTTCTTT. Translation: CASSPLPVQGAGTEAFF.

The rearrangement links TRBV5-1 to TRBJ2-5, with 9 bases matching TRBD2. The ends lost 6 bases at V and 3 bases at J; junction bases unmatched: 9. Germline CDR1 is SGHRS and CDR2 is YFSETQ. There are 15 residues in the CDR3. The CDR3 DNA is TGCGCCAGCACCATGGGGGCTAGCGGGAAAGAGACCCAGTACTTC. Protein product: CASTMGASGKETQYF.

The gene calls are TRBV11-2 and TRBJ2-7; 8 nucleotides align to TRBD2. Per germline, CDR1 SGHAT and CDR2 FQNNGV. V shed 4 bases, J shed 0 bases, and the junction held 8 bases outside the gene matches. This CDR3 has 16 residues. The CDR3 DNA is TGTGCCAGCAGCTCCCAAGCGGGGGTGGCCTCCTACGAGCAGTACGTC. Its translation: CASSSQAGVASYEQYV.

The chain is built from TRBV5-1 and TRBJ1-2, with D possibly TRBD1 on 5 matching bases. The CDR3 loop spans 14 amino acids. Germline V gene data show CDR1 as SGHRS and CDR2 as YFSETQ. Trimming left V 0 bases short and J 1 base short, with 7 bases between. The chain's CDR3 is CASSLGQLNYGYTF. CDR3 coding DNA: TGCGCCAGCAGCTTGGGACAGCTTAACTATGGCTACACCTTC. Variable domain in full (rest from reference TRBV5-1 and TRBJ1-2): KAGVTQTPRYLIKTRGQQVTLSCSPISGHRSVSWYQQTPGQGLQFLFEYFSETQRNKGNFPGRFSGRQFSNSRSEMNVSTLELGDSALYLCASSLGQLNYGYTFGSGTRLTVV.

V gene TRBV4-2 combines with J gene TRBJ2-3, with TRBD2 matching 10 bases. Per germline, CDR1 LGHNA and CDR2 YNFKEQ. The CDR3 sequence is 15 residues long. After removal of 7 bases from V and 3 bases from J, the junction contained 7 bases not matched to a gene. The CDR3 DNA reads TGTGCCAGCAAGGGGACTAGCGTCTCAACAGATACGCAGTATTTT. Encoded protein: CASKGTSVSTDTQYF.

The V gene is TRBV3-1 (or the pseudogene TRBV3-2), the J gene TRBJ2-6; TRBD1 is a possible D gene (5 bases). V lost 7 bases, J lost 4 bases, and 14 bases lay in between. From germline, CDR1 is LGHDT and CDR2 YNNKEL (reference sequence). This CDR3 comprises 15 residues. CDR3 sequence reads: CASTDRGEGANVLTF. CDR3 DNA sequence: TGTGCCAGCACAGATAGGGGCGAGGGGGCCAACGTCCTGACTTTC.

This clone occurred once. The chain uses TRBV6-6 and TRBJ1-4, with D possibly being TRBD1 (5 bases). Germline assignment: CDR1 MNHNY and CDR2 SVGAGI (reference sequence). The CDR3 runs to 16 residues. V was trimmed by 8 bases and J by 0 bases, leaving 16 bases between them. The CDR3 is CASGSGRGATNEKLFF. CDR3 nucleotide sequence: TGTGCCAGCGGATCTGGGAGGGGAGCAACTAATGAAAAACTGTTTTTT.

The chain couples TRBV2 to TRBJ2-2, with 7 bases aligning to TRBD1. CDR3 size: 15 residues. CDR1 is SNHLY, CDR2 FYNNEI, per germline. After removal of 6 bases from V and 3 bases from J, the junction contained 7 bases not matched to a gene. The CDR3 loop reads CASRPDRHDTGELFF. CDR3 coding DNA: TGTGCCAGCAGGCCGGACAGGCACGACACCGGGGAGCTGTTTTTT.

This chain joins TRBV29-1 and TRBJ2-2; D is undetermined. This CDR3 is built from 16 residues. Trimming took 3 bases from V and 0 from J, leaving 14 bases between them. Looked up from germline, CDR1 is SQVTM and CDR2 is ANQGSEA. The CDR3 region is CSVDLGRPTNTGELFF. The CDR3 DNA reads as TGCAGCGTTGATCTCGGCAGGCCTACGAACACCGGGGAGCTGTTTTTT.

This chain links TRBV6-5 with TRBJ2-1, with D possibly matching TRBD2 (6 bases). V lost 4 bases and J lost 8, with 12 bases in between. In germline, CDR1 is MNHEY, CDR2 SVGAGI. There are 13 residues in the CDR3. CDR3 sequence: CASSSMEGYEQFF. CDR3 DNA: TGTGCCAGCAGTTCCATGGAGGGCTATGAGCAGTTCTTC.

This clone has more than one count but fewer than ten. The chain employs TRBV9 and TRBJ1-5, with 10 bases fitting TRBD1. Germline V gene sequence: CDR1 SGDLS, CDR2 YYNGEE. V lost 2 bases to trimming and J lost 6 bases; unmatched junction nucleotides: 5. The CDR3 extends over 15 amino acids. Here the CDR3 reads CASSVGDRGFQPQHF. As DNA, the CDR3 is TGTGCCAGCAGCGTCGGGGACAGGGGTTTTCAGCCCCAGCATTTT. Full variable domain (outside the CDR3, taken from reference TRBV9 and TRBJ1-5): DSGVTQTPKHLITATGQRVTLRCSPRSGDLSVYWYQQSLDQGLQFLIQYYNGEERAKGNILERFSAQQFPDLHSELNLSSLELGDSALYFCASSVGDRGFQPQHFGDGTRLSIL.

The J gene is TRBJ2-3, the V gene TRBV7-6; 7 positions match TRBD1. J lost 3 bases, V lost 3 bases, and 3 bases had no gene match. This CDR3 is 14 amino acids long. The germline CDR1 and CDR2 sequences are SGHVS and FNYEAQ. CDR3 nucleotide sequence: TGTGCCAGCAGCTTGACAGGGCCAACAGATACGCAGTATTTT. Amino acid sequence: CASSLTGPTDTQYF.

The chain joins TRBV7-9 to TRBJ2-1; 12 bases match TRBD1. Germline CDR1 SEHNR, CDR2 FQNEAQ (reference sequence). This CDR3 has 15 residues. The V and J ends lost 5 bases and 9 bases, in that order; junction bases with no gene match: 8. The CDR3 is CASSPRDRGRSEQFF. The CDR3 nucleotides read TGTGCCAGCAGCCCCCGGGACAGGGGGCGTAGTGAGCAGTTCTTC.

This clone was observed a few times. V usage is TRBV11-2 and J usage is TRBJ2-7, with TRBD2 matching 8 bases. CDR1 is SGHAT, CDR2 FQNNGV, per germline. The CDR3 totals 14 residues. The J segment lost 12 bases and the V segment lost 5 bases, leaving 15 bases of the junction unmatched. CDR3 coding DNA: TGTGCCAGCAGCCCCGGGACTAGTGCAACCCGGGGGTACTTC. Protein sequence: CASSPGTSATRGYF. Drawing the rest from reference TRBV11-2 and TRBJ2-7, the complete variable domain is EAGVAQSPRYKIIEKRQSVAFWCNPISGHATLYWYQQILGQGPKLLIQFQNNGVVDDSQLPKDRFSAERLKGVDSTLKIQPAKLEDSAVYLCASSPGTSATRGYFGPGTRLTVT.

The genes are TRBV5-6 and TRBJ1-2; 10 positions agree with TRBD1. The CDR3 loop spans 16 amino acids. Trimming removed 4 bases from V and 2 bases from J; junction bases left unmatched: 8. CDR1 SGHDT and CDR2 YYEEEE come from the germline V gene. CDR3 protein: CASSRGTGAHNYGYTF. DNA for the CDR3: TGTGCCAGCAGCAGGGGGACAGGGGCCCACAACTATGGCTACACCTTC.

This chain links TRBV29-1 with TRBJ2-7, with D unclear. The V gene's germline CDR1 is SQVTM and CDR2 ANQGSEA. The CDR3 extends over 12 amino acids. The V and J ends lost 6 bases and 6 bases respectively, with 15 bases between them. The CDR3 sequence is CSVALQPGEQYF. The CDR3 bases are TGCAGCGTGGCCCTCCAACCGGGCGAGCAGTACTTC.

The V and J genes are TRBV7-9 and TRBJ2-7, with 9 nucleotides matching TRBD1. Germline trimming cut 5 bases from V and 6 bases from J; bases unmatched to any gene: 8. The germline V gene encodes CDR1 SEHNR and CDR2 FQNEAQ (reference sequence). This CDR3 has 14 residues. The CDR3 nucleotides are TGTGCCAGCAGCCCTAACCCGACAGGGGGCGAGCAGTACGTC. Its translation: CASSPNPTGGEQYV.

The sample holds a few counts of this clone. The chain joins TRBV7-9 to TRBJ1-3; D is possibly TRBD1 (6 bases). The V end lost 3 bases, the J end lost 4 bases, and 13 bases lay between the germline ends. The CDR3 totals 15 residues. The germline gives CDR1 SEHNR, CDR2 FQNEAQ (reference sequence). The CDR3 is CASSLTGTPGNTIYF. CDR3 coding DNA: TGTGCCAGCAGCTTGACCGGGACACCCGGAAACACCATATATTTT.

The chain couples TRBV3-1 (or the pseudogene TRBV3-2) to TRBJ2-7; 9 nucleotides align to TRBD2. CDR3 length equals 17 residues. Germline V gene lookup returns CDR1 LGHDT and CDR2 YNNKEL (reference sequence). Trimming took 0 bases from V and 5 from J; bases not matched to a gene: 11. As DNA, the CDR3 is TGTGCCAGCAGCCAAGATCGAGGGGCCCAGCGGGAGGACGAGCAGTACTTC. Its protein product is CASSQDRGAQREDEQYF.

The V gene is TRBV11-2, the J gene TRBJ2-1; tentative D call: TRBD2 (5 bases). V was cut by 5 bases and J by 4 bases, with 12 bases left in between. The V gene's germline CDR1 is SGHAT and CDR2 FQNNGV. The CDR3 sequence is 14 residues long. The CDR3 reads CASSLLSGYNEQFF. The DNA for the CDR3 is TGTGCCAGCAGCCTCCTAAGCGGTTACAATGAGCAGTTCTTC.

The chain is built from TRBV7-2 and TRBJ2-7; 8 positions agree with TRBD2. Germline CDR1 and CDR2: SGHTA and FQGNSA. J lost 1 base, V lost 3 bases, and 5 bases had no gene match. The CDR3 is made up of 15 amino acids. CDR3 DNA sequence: TGTGCCAGCAGCTTCGATAGCGGGGCATCCTACGAGCAGTACGTC. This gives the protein CASSFDSGASYEQYV.

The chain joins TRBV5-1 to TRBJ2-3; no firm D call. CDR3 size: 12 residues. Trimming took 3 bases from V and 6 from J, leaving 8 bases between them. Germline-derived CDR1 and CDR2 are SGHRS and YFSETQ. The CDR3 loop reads CASSSGGDTQYF. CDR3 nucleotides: TGCGCCAGCAGCTCGGGTGGGGATACGCAGTATTTT.

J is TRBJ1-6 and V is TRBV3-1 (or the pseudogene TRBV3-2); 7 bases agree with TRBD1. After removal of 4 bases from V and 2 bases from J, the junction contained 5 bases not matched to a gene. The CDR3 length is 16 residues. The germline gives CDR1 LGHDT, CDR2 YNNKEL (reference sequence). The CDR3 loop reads CASSLLGQTYNSPLHF. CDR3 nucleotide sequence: TGTGCCAGCAGCCTACTGGGACAGACCTATAATTCACCCCTCCACTTT.

CDR3 residues: CASSSPLRENTEAFF. In DNA form, the CDR3 reads TGTGCCAGCAGTTCTCCCCTACGGGAGAACACTGAAGCTTTCTTT. The rearrangement uses TRBV28 and TRBJ1-1, with D hard to call. The CDR3 spans 15 residues. Trimming took off 4 bases at V and 1 base at J, with 13 bases between the two ends. CDR1 is MDHEN and CDR2 is SYDVKM in the germline V gene.